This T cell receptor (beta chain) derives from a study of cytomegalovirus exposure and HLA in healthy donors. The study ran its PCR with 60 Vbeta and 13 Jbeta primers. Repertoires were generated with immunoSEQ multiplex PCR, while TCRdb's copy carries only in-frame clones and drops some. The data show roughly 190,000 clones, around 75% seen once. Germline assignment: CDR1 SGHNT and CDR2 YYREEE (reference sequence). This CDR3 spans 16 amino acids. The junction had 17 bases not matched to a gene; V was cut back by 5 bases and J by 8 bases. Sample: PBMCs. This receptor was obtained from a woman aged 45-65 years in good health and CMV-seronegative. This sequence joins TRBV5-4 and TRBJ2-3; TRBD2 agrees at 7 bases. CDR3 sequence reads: CASSSDGLERRGTQYF. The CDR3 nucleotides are TGTGCCAGCAGTTCCGACGGACTAGAGAGACGGGGTACGCAGTATTTT.